This T cell receptor beta chain was sequenced for a study of blood T cell repertoires in COVID-19 (dated by TCRdb to the early 2020s). About the investigation overall: The collaborator samples originated in the United States, Italy and Spain and spanned the acute and convalescent phases of COVID-19. The material from the prospective study consisted of cDNA or gDNA derived from T cells, B-cell-depleted T cells, or PBMCs. Deeply sampled blood TCRbeta repertoires from subjects exposed to, actively infected with, or recovered from COVID-19 were included in the dataset. A freely available public database, intended as a resource for researchers studying the immune response to SARS-CoV-2, is where the repertoires were released. The samples were drawn from two sources: the first 160 participants of the ongoing ImmuneRACE study, and over 950 subjects contributed by 6 global collaborators. Sample metadata almost always included a de-identified subject ID, COVID-19 status, age in years and sex. HLA class I and class II types, where available, came from metadata supplied by the sample provider rather than from assay-based typing. On the study overall, not on this receptor specifically: The quantity of clinical and demographic metadata differed by source and by participant and was supplied without curation.

TCRbeta CDR3 regions were amplified from genomic DNA using the immunoSEQ Assay, a bias-controlled multiplex PCR. As for how the authors treated the data: The number of nucleated cells in each sample was estimated by amplification of reference gene primers within the assay. Sequence reads were collapsed and filtered to measure the absolute abundance of every unique TCRbeta CDR3 rearrangement. For each sample, productive Simpson clonality was calculated as the square root of Simpson's diversity index over productive rearrangements. TCRdb retrieved this table from immuneACCESS and kept in-frame rearrangements only. Not all clones are present; in checked studies, unresolved V genes account for under half, and no reason is known for the remainder. That table is the source of V, J and clone size, and D and trimming were worked out from the DNA. This sample comprises 250,000 to 300,000 clones, 75% to 90% of them detected only once. Together, the top ten hold roughly 14% of the sample.

Turning to this clone: This receptor's antigen is unknown. Qualities for individual bases were not recorded, and no much larger clone is one base off.

V loses 3 bases, J loses 11 bases, and the germline ends lie 11 bases apart. Reading from cysteine to phenylalanine, the CDR3 counts 13 amino acids. Left in the record is the CDR3 DNA by itself, 39 bases read in frame from the first base. In the germline V gene, CDR1 corresponds to MDHEN and CDR2 to SYDVKM. One collaborating source in Seattle enrolled patients during active infection and followed them longitudinally through the course of disease. The collaborating institutions used their own protocols to collect whole blood in K2EDTA tubes. Collaborator samples were shipped for TCRbeta analysis as frozen whole blood, isolated PBMCs, or DNA extracted from either sample type.

In this chain, TRBV28 is recombined with TRBJ1-6, and possibly TRBD1, on 5 matching bases. The receptor's source is a woman aged 70-85 years with COVID-19, enrolled during active disease. The sequenced sample was peripheral blood. The base sequence is TGTGCCAGCAGTTTGGAGGGGCTCACACCCCTCCACTTT. Its coded protein is CASSLEGLTPLHF.